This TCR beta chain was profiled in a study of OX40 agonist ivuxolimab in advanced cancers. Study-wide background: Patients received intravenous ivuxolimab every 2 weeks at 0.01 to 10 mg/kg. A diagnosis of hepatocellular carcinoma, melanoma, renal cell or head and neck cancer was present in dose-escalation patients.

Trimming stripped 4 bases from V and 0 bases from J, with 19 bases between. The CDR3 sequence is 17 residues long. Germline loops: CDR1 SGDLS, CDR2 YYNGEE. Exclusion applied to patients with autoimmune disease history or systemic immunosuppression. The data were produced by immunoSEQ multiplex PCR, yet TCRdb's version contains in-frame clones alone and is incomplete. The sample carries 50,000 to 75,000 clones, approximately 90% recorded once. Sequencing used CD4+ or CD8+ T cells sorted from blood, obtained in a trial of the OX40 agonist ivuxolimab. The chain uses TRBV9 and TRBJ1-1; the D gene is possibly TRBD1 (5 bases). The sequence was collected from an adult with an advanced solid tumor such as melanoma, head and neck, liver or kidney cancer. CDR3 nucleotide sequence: TGTGCCAGCAGCATCACCCGGGACGTTAGTATGAACACTGAAGCTTTCTTT. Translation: CASSITRDVSMNTEAFF.